Presented here are 26 T cell receptor beta chains from one specimen sequenced in a study of beta chain features in type 1 diabetes. The entirety of the isolated RNA underwent reverse transcription, so expressed TCRB transcripts were sequenced. Sequencing used immunoSEQ multiplex PCR; TCRdb keeps in-frame clones, though not all of them. The repertoire holds hundreds of thousands of clones, roughly 16% seen once, with about 0.097% in the top ten. The sample taken for sequencing was naive CD4+ T cells from blood. The source is a man younger than 30 in good health.

The gene calls are TRBV5-6 and TRBJ1-5, with 8 bases that match TRBD1. The ends lost 4 bases at V and 2 bases at J; junction bases unmatched: 8. Germline values: CDR1 SGHDT, CDR2 YYEEEE. This CDR3 comprises 16 residues. The chain's CDR3 is CASSRQGTPGNQPQHF. CDR3 bases: TGTGCCAGCAGCCGACAGGGGACCCCTGGCAATCAGCCCCAGCATTTT.

V is TRBV5-6 and J is TRBJ2-5; no reliable D call. The closer fit of TRBJ2-7 to the DNA end suggests the J call may be wrong. Germline values: CDR1 SGHDT, CDR2 YYEEEE. The CDR3 consists of 12 residues. The CDR3 bases are TGTGCCAGCAGCTTGTTAAGGGACGAGCAGTACTTC. It encodes CASSLLRDEQYF.

V gene TRBV18 combines with J gene TRBJ1-1; no clear D gene. From germline, CDR1 is KGHSH and CDR2 LQKENI. CDR3 length: 15 residues. Trimming took off 3 bases at V and 1 base at J, with 12 bases between the two ends. The CDR3 sequence is CASSPKNTANTEAFF. DNA for the CDR3: TGTGCCAGCTCACCTAAGAACACGGCGAACACTGAAGCTTTCTTT.

Only a few counts were recorded for this clone. CDR3 bases: TGCGCCAGCAGCTGGGGGCCAGGGGGTGGCGACAAACCGTTCTTC. As protein: CASSWGPGGGDKPFF. V usage is TRBV5-1 and J usage is TRBJ2-1; 7 bases match TRBD1. Trimming at V came to 3 bases and at J to 15 bases, leaving 18 bases not matched to a gene. Germline CDR1 reads SGHRS; CDR2 reads YFSETQ. This CDR3 contains 15 residues.

The rearrangement uses TRBV10-2 and TRBJ2-3; D perhaps matches TRBD2 (6 bases). CDR3 size: 18 residues. Looked up from germline, CDR1 is WSHSY and CDR2 is SAAADI. The ends were cut back, 0 bases at V and 4 bases at J, with 20 bases in the middle. The CDR3 DNA is TGCGCCAGCAGTGAGTCGAGGGGCGGGGCCGGGCGCCCAGATACGCAGTATTTT. It yields the protein CASSESRGGAGRPDTQYF.

The chain combines TRBV29-1 with TRBJ2-4, with 9 bases lining up with TRBD1. After removal of 8 bases from V and 2 bases from J, the junction contained 7 bases not matched to a gene. The CDR3 runs 14 residues. The germline CDR1 and CDR2 sequences are SQVTM and ANQGSEA. CDR3 DNA sequence: TGCAGCCTTGGACAGGGGTTCCCCAAAAACATTCAGTACTTC. The encoded protein is CSLGQGFPKNIQYF.

This clone has only a few counts. J is TRBJ1-5 and V is TRBV7-3; D may be TRBD1 (6 bases). The CDR3 is 14 residues long. V was trimmed by 5 bases and J by 6 bases, leaving 14 bases between them. Germline values: CDR1 SGHTA, CDR2 FQGTGA. CDR3 sequence reads: CASSANRARQPQHF. The CDR3 bases are TGTGCCAGCAGCGCCAACAGGGCCCGTCAGCCCCAGCATTTT.

This clone was seen a few times. The DNA of the CDR3 is TGCGCCAGCAGCCAAGTGGGGAAACAGATCCAAAAACTGTTTTTT. It translates to CASSQVGKQIQKLFF. The V and J genes are TRBV4-3 and TRBJ1-4, with D uncertain. CDR3 length equals 15 residues. Trimming removed 1 base at V and 9 bases at J, with 15 bases between. The V gene's germline CDR1 is LGHNA and CDR2 YSLEER.

The chain is built from TRBV6-6 and TRBJ2-7; 7 nucleotides agree with TRBD1. The CDR3 totals 15 residues. V lost 5 bases, J lost 5 bases, and 12 bases stayed unmatched. The germline gives CDR1 MNHNY, CDR2 SVGAGI (reference sequence). CDR3 region: CASSGTLQGNNEQYF. For the CDR3, the DNA is TGTGCCAGCAGTGGAACCCTACAGGGGAATAACGAGCAGTACTTC.

The chain joins TRBV25-1 to TRBJ2-7; D is perhaps TRBD1 (5 bases). Germline V lookup: CDR1 MGHDK, CDR2 SYGVNS. Trimming removed 2 bases from V and 5 bases from J, with 13 bases in between. The CDR3 has 14 residues. The CDR3, as DNA: TGTGCCAGCAGTGAACCCCAGGGTGCCCACGAGCAGTACTTC. Translating it yields CASSEPQGAHEQYF.

This chain links TRBV7-2 with TRBJ2-3, with 10 bases that match TRBD2. Trimming took 5 bases from V and 2 from J; bases not matched to a gene: 10. CDR3 length: 17 amino acids. CDR1 is SGHTA, CDR2 FQGNSA, per germline. CDR3 protein: CASSPLGLAAYTDTQYF. The CDR3 region has the DNA TGTGCCAGCAGCCCGCTCGGACTAGCGGCATACACAGATACGCAGTATTTT.

This clone has more than one count but fewer than ten. The sample holds other DNA sequences that translate to the same CDR3. J is TRBJ2-7 and V is TRBV29-1; a possible D gene is TRBD1 (5 bases). Between the trimmed V and J ends, which lost 6 bases and 7 bases, there was a span of 16 bases. Germline CDR1 is SQVTM and CDR2 is ANQGSEA. CDR3 length equals 12 residues. The CDR3 protein is CSVGQGSGEQYF. CDR3 in DNA: TGCAGCGTCGGGCAGGGATCTGGTGAGCAGTACTTC.

This chain joins TRBV7-2 and TRBJ2-3; D might be TRBD2 (6 bases). The length of the CDR3 is 16 residues. Between the trimmed V and J ends, which lost 5 bases and 1 base, there was a span of 16 bases. CDR1 and CDR2 from the germline V gene are SGHTA and FQGNSA. The CDR3 sequence: CASSAPGGIGTDTQYF. In DNA, the CDR3 is TGTGCCAGCAGCGCCCCCGGGGGAATAGGCACAGATACGCAGTATTTT.

V usage is TRBV5-1 and J usage is TRBJ2-5, with 12 bases that match TRBD2. Germline CDR1 reads SGHRS; CDR2 reads YFSETQ. The CDR3 is made up of 19 amino acids. With V trimmed by 4 bases and J by 1 base, 14 bases remained unmatched. The CDR3 reads CASSPGSASGRAFQETQYF. DNA for the CDR3: TGCGCCAGCAGCCCCGGATCGGCTAGCGGGAGGGCCTTCCAAGAGACCCAGTACTTC.

The chain combines TRBV27 with TRBJ1-3, with 10 bases aligning to TRBD1. The V gene's germline CDR1 is MNHEY and CDR2 SMNVEV (reference sequence). The CDR3 is made up of 14 amino acids. V was clipped by 6 bases and J by 4 bases; unmatched bases: 3. CDR3 coding DNA: TGTGCCAGCAGCAAGACAGGGGGCGGAAACACCATATATTTT. This codes for CASSKTGGGNTIYF.

Only a few counts were recorded for this clone. The chain links TRBV5-1 to TRBJ2-5; 9 bases line up with TRBD2. Germline assignment: CDR1 SGHRS and CDR2 YFSETQ. The CDR3 consists of 16 residues. The J segment lost 1 base and the V segment lost 2 bases, leaving 6 bases of the junction unmatched. The CDR3 loop is CASSFPGLAFQETQYF. CDR3 in DNA: TGCGCCAGCAGCTTTCCGGGACTAGCCTTCCAAGAGACCCAGTACTTC.

The J gene is TRBJ1-2, the V gene TRBV5-8; D might be TRBD1 (5 bases). The V gene's germline CDR1 is SGHTS and CDR2 YDEGEE. The CDR3 extends over 15 amino acids. With 4 bases removed from V and 8 bases from J, the gap between germline ends came to 21 bases. The CDR3 spells CASSQKKGTGQGYTF. CDR3 nucleotide sequence: TGTGCCAGCAGCCAAAAGAAGGGTACAGGACAAGGCTACACCTTC. The full variable domain, completed using reference TRBV5-8 and TRBJ1-2, is EAGVTQSPTHLIKTRGQQATLRCSPISGHTSVYWYQQALGLGLQFLLWYDEGEERNRGNFPPRFSGRQFPNYSSELNVNALELEDSALYLCASSQKKGTGQGYTFGSGTRLTVV.

The rearrangement joins TRBV7-9 to TRBJ2-6; maybe TRBD2 (7 bases). Trimming took 2 bases from V and 0 from J, leaving 14 bases between them. The CDR3 runs 18 residues. Germline-derived CDR1 and CDR2 are SEHNR and FQNEAQ (reference sequence). CDR3 nucleotides: TGTGCCAGCAGCTTACGCCCGGGGGGCCTCTCTGGGGCCAACGTCCTGACTTTC. Protein: CASSLRPGGLSGANVLTF.

Points on this clone: The junction and the germline gene differ at one end; a read error may be behind it. The chain employs TRBV4-1 and TRBJ2-1, with D tentatively TRBD2 (6 bases). This CDR3 contains 16 residues. CDR1 and CDR2 from the germline V gene are MGHRA and YSYEKL. CDR3 loop: CASSQDPGRTGNEQFF. CDR3 nucleotide sequence: TGTGCCAGCAGCCAAGATCCCGGGAGAACTGGCAATGAGCAGTTCTTC.

This clone has just a few counts. The chain joins TRBV7-3 to TRBJ2-7; 9 bases line up with TRBD2. CDR3 length equals 16 residues. The V segment lost 0 bases and the J segment 0 bases; nucleotides outside the gene matches: 3. Germline CDR1 and CDR2: SGHTA and FQGTGA. DNA for the CDR3: TGTGCCAGCAGCTTAACCGCTAGCGGGGTCTCCTACGAGCAGTACTTC. Protein sequence: CASSLTASGVSYEQYF.

This clone was observed a handful of times. V is TRBV7-3 and J is TRBJ2-7; D is possibly TRBD1 (5 bases). CDR1 and CDR2 from the germline V gene are SGHTA and FQGTGA. Trimming cost V 5 bases and J 2 bases, with 19 bases left between them. This CDR3 has 16 amino acids. For the CDR3, the DNA is TGTGCCAGCAGCCAAGGGCCCGCGGCAGGGACCTACGAGCAGTACTTC. This encodes CASSQGPAAGTYEQYF.

This clone was counted only a few times. The genes are TRBV28 and TRBJ2-6, with TRBD1 matching over 7 bases. CDR3 length equals 16 residues. The germline CDR1 and CDR2 sequences are MDHEN and SYDVKM. The V and J ends lost 7 bases and 3 bases, in that order; junction bases with no gene match: 9. The CDR3 sequence: CASKVTGSGGANVLTF. The CDR3 DNA sequence: TGTGCCAGCAAGGTGACAGGGTCTGGTGGGGCCAACGTCCTGACTTTC.

This clone was observed a handful of times. The rearrangement links TRBV19 to TRBJ1-4; D not resolved. This CDR3 has 16 residues. The V gene lost 3 bases and the J gene lost 7 bases, with 18 bases spanning the gap. CDR1 is LNHDA, CDR2 SQIVND, per germline (reference sequence). The CDR3 DNA reads TGTGCCAGTAGTATGTGGGTCGGCAGGACCCTTGAAAAACTGTTTTTT. Translating gives CASSMWVGRTLEKLFF.

J is TRBJ2-2 and V is TRBV5-1, with 8 positions matching TRBD1. The trim removed 5 bases at V and 5 bases at J, leaving 8 bases unmatched. The CDR3 totals 15 residues. Germline CDR1 and CDR2: SGHRS and YFSETQ. For the CDR3, the DNA is TGCGCCAGCAGGATGGGACAGGTCGTGACCGGGGAGCTGTTTTTT. Translated: CASRMGQVVTGELFF.

The table lists this clone with a few counts. The chain combines TRBV6-6 with TRBJ1-5, with unresolved D. Trimming took off 6 bases at V and 5 bases at J, with 8 bases between the two ends. The CDR3 loop spans 12 amino acids. Germline V CDR1 and CDR2: MNHNY, SVGAGI (reference sequence). The CDR3 nucleotides read TGTGCCAGCAGCCCCCAGGATCAGCCCCAGCATTTT. This encodes CASSPQDQPQHF.

The sample holds a few counts of this clone. The gene calls are TRBV10-3 and TRBJ2-7; the match to TRBD1 covers 10 bases. The CDR3 sequence is 15 residues long. CDR1 is ENHRY and CDR2 is SYGVKD in the germline V gene. The trim removed 2 bases at V and 2 bases at J, leaving 3 bases unmatched. The CDR3 loop is CAISEGTGDPYEQYF. The CDR3 DNA sequence: TGTGCCATCAGTGAGGGGACAGGGGACCCCTACGAGCAGTACTTC.